What follows are 31 T cell receptor beta chains derived from one specimen sequenced in a study of blood T cell repertoires in COVID-19. Profiling relied on immunoSEQ multiplex PCR, and the TCRdb table lists in-frame clones only, not all of them. This sample has approximately 30,000 clones, with approximately 90% found just once. Specimen: peripheral blood. The receptor set was obtained from a human donor in a cohort sampled during active COVID-19.

J is TRBJ2-3 and V is TRBV28; 8 positions agree with TRBD1. V gave up 6 bases and J gave up 4 bases; unmatched junction bases: 9. The CDR3 is 15 amino acids. Germline-derived CDR1 and CDR2 are MDHEN and SYDVKM. The CDR3 spells CASRVPAGGPDTQYF. DNA for the CDR3: TGTGCCAGCAGGGTTCCGGCAGGGGGCCCAGATACGCAGTATTTT.

This rearrangement joins TRBV7-2 to TRBJ1-1, with a tentative D call TRBD1 (6 bases). Deletions cut 6 bases from V and 2 bases from J, with 10 bases between. This CDR3 has 13 amino acids. Germline CDR1 and CDR2: SGHTA and FQGNSA. Here the CDR3 reads CASRRQVNTEAFF. The CDR3 coding sequence is TGTGCCAGCAGGCGACAGGTAAACACTGAAGCTTTCTTT.

This chain joins TRBV6-6 and TRBJ1-1; a weak D match, TRBD1 (6 bases). Trimming stripped 4 bases from V and 6 bases from J, with 18 bases between. In germline, CDR1 is MNHNY, CDR2 SVGAGI (reference sequence). This CDR3 comprises 15 residues. Written as DNA, the CDR3 is TGTGCCAGCAGTTCCAGAAACAGGGAAGGCGCTGAAGCTTTCTTT. This sequence encodes CASSSRNREGAEAFF.

V is TRBV2 and J is TRBJ1-2; D might be TRBD1 (6 bases). The V gene's germline CDR1 is SNHLY and CDR2 FYNNEI. Trimming stripped 3 bases from V and 6 bases from J, with 11 bases between. There are 13 residues in the CDR3. The CDR3 region is CASSDWTDDGYTF. In nucleotides, the CDR3 is TGTGCCAGCAGTGACTGGACAGATGATGGCTACACCTTC.

The chain employs TRBV4-1 and TRBJ2-4; TRBD1 agrees at 7 bases. V shed 1 base, J shed 5 bases, and the junction held 11 bases outside the gene matches. The CDR3 consists of 17 residues. CDR1 MGHRA and CDR2 YSYEKL come from the germline V gene. The CDR3: CASSQGRDGTEENIQYF. In DNA, the CDR3 is TGCGCCAGCAGCCAAGGTCGGGACGGGACAGAGGAAAACATTCAGTACTTC.

The V gene is TRBV11-2, the J gene TRBJ2-3, with D possibly matching TRBD1 (5 bases). Germline CDR1 and CDR2: SGHAT and FQNNGV. CDR3 size: 16 residues. Trimming took off 2 bases at V and 1 base at J, with 13 bases between the two ends. This CDR3 is CASSLSGNVGTDTQYF. The DNA for the CDR3 is TGTGCCAGCAGCTTATCAGGGAATGTGGGCACAGATACGCAGTATTTT.

The chain joins TRBV29-1 to TRBJ1-3; D may be TRBD1 (5 bases). V lost 4 bases and J 1 base, leaving 8 bases between the germline ends. The V gene's germline CDR1 is SQVTM and CDR2 ANQGSEA. This CDR3 is built from 13 residues. The CDR3 region has the DNA TGCAGCGTTGGGACAATGTCTGGAAACACCATATATTTT. Its protein product is CSVGTMSGNTIYF.

The chain uses TRBV15 and TRBJ1-3, with 7 positions matching TRBD1. V shed 0 bases, J shed 7 bases, and the junction held 6 bases outside the gene matches. CDR3 length: 15 amino acids. Looked up from germline, CDR1 is LNHNV and CDR2 is YYDKDF (reference sequence). In DNA form, the CDR3 reads TGTGCCACCAGCAGAGACGACAGGGCAGGTAACACCATATATTTT. Its translation: CATSRDDRAGNTIYF.

The rearrangement joins TRBV6-5 to TRBJ1-4; D is uncertain. V lost 6 bases and J lost 13, with 12 bases in between. The germline V gene encodes CDR1 MNHEY and CDR2 SVGAGI. The CDR3 runs to 11 residues. CDR3 nucleotides: TGTGCCAGCAGCCCAGGTATTGGACTGTTTTTT. Protein sequence: CASSPGIGLFF.

V and J are TRBV2 and TRBJ2-7, with D possibly matching TRBD2 (5 bases). Trimming left V 9 bases short and J 2 bases short, with 8 bases between. The CDR3 totals 11 residues. Germline V CDR1 and CDR2: SNHLY, FYNNEI. The CDR3 nucleotides read TGTGCCAGTCACGGGACCTACGAGCAGTACGTC. Translated: CASHGTYEQYV.

In this sample, this clone turned up a few times. The chain joins TRBV19 to TRBJ2-3; 8 bases match TRBD1. Germline-derived CDR1 and CDR2 are LNHDA and SQIVND (reference sequence). Trimming took 4 bases from V and 4 from J; bases not matched to a gene: 7. The CDR3 is made up of 15 amino acids. The CDR3 DNA reads as TGTGCCAGTAGTAGGTCGGGACAGGACTCAGATACGCAGTATTTT. Its protein is CASSRSGQDSDTQYF.

The chain uses TRBV9 and TRBJ2-3, with 9 bases aligning to TRBD1. Per the germline V gene, CDR1 is SGDLS and CDR2 is YYNGEE. The J segment lost 4 bases and the V segment lost 0 bases, leaving 3 bases of the junction unmatched. The length of the CDR3 is 15 residues. The CDR3 DNA reads TGTGCCAGCAGCGTAGGGGACAGGGCCGCAGATACGCAGTATTTT. The encoded protein is CASSVGDRAADTQYF.

This chain links TRBV7-9 with TRBJ1-1; D ambiguous. The V and J ends lost 6 bases and 1 base respectively, with 9 bases between them. Per germline, CDR1 SEHNR and CDR2 FQNEAQ (reference sequence). This CDR3 spans 13 amino acids. This CDR3 is CASSRSRNTEAFF. In DNA form, the CDR3 reads TGTGCCAGCAGTAGAAGTCGGAACACTGAAGCTTTCTTT. Supplemented by reference TRBV7-9 and TRBJ1-1, the full variable domain reads DTGVSQNPRHKITKRGQNVTFRCDPISEHNRLYWYRQTLGQGPEFLTYFQNEAQLEKSRLLSDRFSAERPKGSFSTLEIQRTEQGDSAMYLCASSRSRNTEAFFGQGTRLTVV.

This clone is labeled as medium-sized. This chain links TRBV6-4 with TRBJ2-7; D is undetermined. The ends were cut back, 8 bases at V and 5 bases at J, with 16 bases in the middle. The CDR3 consists of 13 residues. Germline values: CDR1 MRHNA, CDR2 SNTAGT. The CDR3 protein is CASAFERVNEQYV. The CDR3 DNA sequence: TGTGCCAGCGCCTTTGAGAGAGTGAACGAGCAGTACGTC.

This chain joins TRBV18 and TRBJ1-6, with 7 positions matching TRBD1. Trimming cost V 2 bases and J 7 bases; bases outside gene matches: 5. Germline V gives CDR1 KGHSH, CDR2 LQKENI. This CDR3 contains 15 residues. CDR3 in DNA: TGTGCCAGCTCACCAATGACACAGGGGAATTCACCCCTCCACTTT. Protein: CASSPMTQGNSPLHF.

The gene calls are TRBV5-1 and TRBJ1-1; 12 nucleotides align to TRBD1. Germline V lookup: CDR1 SGHRS, CDR2 YFSETQ. This CDR3 has 15 residues. V dropped 3 bases and J dropped 4; count of bases not matched to a gene: 4. The CDR3, as DNA: TGCGCCAGCAGCTGGGGGACAGGGGGCATCACTGAAGCTTTCTTT. Translated: CASSWGTGGITEAFF.

This rearrangement joins TRBV19 to TRBJ1-5; D gene ambiguous. In germline, CDR1 is LNHDA, CDR2 SQIVND (reference sequence). Between the trimmed V and J ends, which lost 8 bases and 9 bases, there was a span of 14 bases. The CDR3 length is 12 residues. The CDR3 spells CASCPPGRPQHF. In nucleotides, the CDR3 is TGTGCCAGTTGTCCTCCGGGTAGGCCCCAGCATTTT.

This rearrangement joins TRBV19 to TRBJ2-3; no clear D. The germline V and J ends were trimmed by 1 base and 1 base, with 6 bases remaining between them. The CDR3 consists of 14 residues. Per the germline V gene, CDR1 is LNHDA and CDR2 is SQIVND (reference sequence). CDR3 residues: CASSIGVGTDTQYF. The CDR3 DNA reads TGTGCCAGTAGTATAGGTGTCGGCACAGATACGCAGTATTTT.

The chain joins TRBV29-1 to TRBJ1-3; 9 positions agree with TRBD1. Germline V gene lookup returns CDR1 SQVTM and CDR2 ANQGSEA. This CDR3 comprises 13 residues. The V segment lost 7 bases and the J segment 7 bases; nucleotides outside the gene matches: 8. The CDR3 sequence: CSAKTGGRNTIYF. The CDR3 region has the DNA TGCAGCGCAAAGACAGGGGGAAGGAACACCATATATTTT. The variable domain in full, completed from reference TRBV29-1 and TRBJ1-3, reads SAVISQKPSRDICQRGTSLTIQCQVDSQVTMMFWYRQQPGQSLTLIATANQGSEATYESGFVIDKFPISRPNLTFSTLTVSNMSPEDSSIYLCSAKTGGRNTIYFGEGSWLTVV.

The chain carries TRBV5-1 and TRBJ1-3, with TRBD1 identical over 7 bases. Per the germline V gene, CDR1 is SGHRS and CDR2 is YFSETQ. The ends lost 4 bases at V and 4 bases at J; junction bases unmatched: 8. The CDR3 loop spans 15 amino acids. The CDR3 loop reads CASSNDGTAGNTIYF. CDR3 sequence (DNA): TGCGCCAGCAGCAACGACGGGACAGCGGGAAACACCATATATTTT.

The chain is built from TRBV19 and TRBJ1-5; TRBD1 might be the D (5 bases). The germline V gene has CDR1 LNHDA and CDR2 SQIVND (reference sequence). The V end lost 5 bases, the J end lost 8 bases, and 16 bases lay between the germline ends. CDR3 size: 14 residues. For the CDR3, the DNA is TGTGCCAGTAGTGTAAATCAGGGTTTGGAGCCCCAGCATTTT. Translation gives CASSVNQGLEPQHF.

The rearrangement links TRBV28 to TRBJ1-6; weak D call: TRBD1 (6 bases). CDR3 length equals 19 residues. Deletions cut 5 bases from V and 0 bases from J, with 20 bases between. Germline CDR1 reads MDHEN; CDR2 reads SYDVKM. The CDR3 nucleotides read TGTGCCAGCAGTCAAAACAGGGCCCGCCAAAGCTCCTATAATTCACCCCTCCACTTT. This codes for CASSQNRARQSSYNSPLHF.

This chain links TRBV7-9 with TRBJ1-1, with TRBD1 identical over 9 bases. The CDR3 length is 13 residues. J lost 6 bases, V lost 5 bases, and 4 bases had no gene match. Germline CDR1 is SEHNR and CDR2 is FQNEAQ (reference sequence). The DNA of the CDR3 is TGTGCCAGCAGCCTTGACAGGGGGGCTGAAGCTTTCTTT. It yields the protein CASSLDRGAEAFF.

V is TRBV30 and J is TRBJ2-1; 8 nucleotides line up with TRBD2. Germline-derived CDR1 and CDR2 are GTSNPN and SVGIG (reference sequence). The CDR3 runs to 12 residues. Trimming at V came to 4 bases and at J to 7 bases, leaving 3 bases not matched to a gene. The CDR3 region is CAWKRELNEQFF. The CDR3 nucleotides are TGTGCCTGGAAGCGGGAGTTAAATGAGCAGTTCTTC. The full variable domain, its missing parts supplied by reference TRBV30 and TRBJ2-1, is SQTIHQWPATLVQPVGSPLSLECTVEGTSNPNLYWYRQAAGRGLQLLFYSVGIGQISSEVPQNLSASRPQDRQFILSSKKLLLSDSGFYLCAWKRELNEQFFGPGTRLTVL.

The chain has TRBV7-9 and TRBJ1-4; D perhaps matches TRBD1 (6 bases). The CDR3 spans 16 residues. V dropped 0 bases and J dropped 0 bases, with 8 bases sitting between them. Germline V gene sequence: CDR1 SEHNR, CDR2 FQNEAQ (reference sequence). The CDR3 spells CASSLADSSTNEKLFF. The DNA for the CDR3 is TGTGCCAGCAGCTTAGCGGACAGTTCAACTAATGAAAAACTGTTTTTT.

This sequence joins TRBV6-1 and TRBJ2-3; TRBD2 agrees at 7 bases. The CDR3 sequence is 19 residues long. Trimming removed 1 base from V and 0 bases from J; junction bases left unmatched: 13. Germline V gives CDR1 MNHNS, CDR2 SASEGT. The CDR3 nucleotides are TGTGCCAGCAGTGAAGTAGAGGGTCTAGCGGCCTATAGCACAGATACGCAGTATTTT. Amino acids: CASSEVEGLAAYSTDTQYF.

This clone was detected only once. This rearrangement joins TRBV6-6 to TRBJ1-1; TRBD1 might be the D (5 bases). The germline V gene has CDR1 MNHNY and CDR2 SVGAGI (reference sequence). Trimming removed 5 bases at V and 2 bases at J, with 12 bases between. The CDR3 covers 14 residues. The CDR3: CASSHPTVNTEAFF. CDR3 DNA: TGTGCCAGCAGTCATCCGACAGTTAACACTGAAGCTTTCTTT.

V gene TRBV7-2 combines with J gene TRBJ2-5, with 8 nucleotides matching TRBD1. Losses at the gene ends were 4 bases for V and 5 bases for J; bases not matched to a gene: 9. The CDR3 has 15 amino acids. CDR1 is SGHTA, CDR2 FQGNSA, per germline. The CDR3 protein is CASSSVRTGWETQYF. The CDR3 DNA reads TGTGCCAGCAGCTCCGTCAGGACAGGGTGGGAGACCCAGTACTTC.

The gene calls are TRBV7-2 and TRBJ2-4, with 7 bases identical to TRBD2. The CDR3 has 13 amino acids. Germline CDR1 reads SGHTA; CDR2 reads FQGNSA. Germline trimming cut 3 bases from V and 7 bases from J; bases unmatched to any gene: 3. CDR3 in amino acids: CASSFGGWNIQYF. CDR3 nucleotides: TGTGCCAGCAGCTTCGGGGGGTGGAACATTCAGTACTTC.

This clone has only a few counts. This chain connects TRBV9 to TRBJ2-1; a weak D match, TRBD2 (5 bases). The germline CDR1 and CDR2 sequences are SGDLS and YYNGEE. The V gene lost 7 bases and the J gene lost 7 bases, with 15 bases spanning the gap. This CDR3 is built from 13 residues. The CDR3 DNA is TGTGCCAGCGAGGGAGATGGAGGTAATGAGCAGTTCTTC. Protein: CASEGDGGNEQFF.

This chain connects TRBV28 to TRBJ1-1; no reliable D call. Germline V gene sequence: CDR1 MDHEN, CDR2 SYDVKM. V was pared by 3 bases and J by 3 bases, with 8 bases between. The CDR3 sequence is 13 residues long. In DNA, the CDR3 is TGTGCCAGCAGTTTGGCGGGAGACACTGAAGCTTTCTTT. Translation gives CASSLAGDTEAFF. Complete variable domain (other parts from reference TRBV28 and TRBJ1-1): DVKVTQSSRYLVKRTGEKVFLECVQDMDHENMFWYRQDPGLGLRLIYFSYDVKMKEKGDIPEGYSVSREKKERFSLILESASTNQTSMYLCASSLAGDTEAFFGQGTRLTVV.